The 23 T cell receptor beta chains given below trace back to one sample, sequenced in a study of CXCR3-negative and CXCR3-positive naive CD8 T cells. The method, 5' RACE with UMI labels, was used to prepare the TRB cDNA libraries. Following a re-call of the 5' RACE reads, TCRdb has one entry per CDR3 protein and lacks DNA. This table holds around 92,000 distinct CDR3 sequences. The material sequenced was naive CXCR3- CD8+ T cells from blood. As for subset: CD45RO-CCR7+CD27+CD95- naive CD8+ T cells lacking CXCR3 (TNR3-). These receptors came from a human donor in good health. Some clones in this sample may be carry-over from other donors' samples.

The V gene is TRBV24-1, the J gene TRBJ2-5. CDR3 size: 15 residues. Germline V gene data show CDR1 as KGHDR and CDR2 as SFDVKD. The CDR3 sequence is CATSGNSKAEETQYF.

The V and J genes are TRBV28 and TRBJ2-2; TCRdb returns TRBD2, unconfirmable since there is no DNA. The germline CDR1 and CDR2 sequences are MDHEN and SYDVKM. The CDR3 covers 20 residues. The CDR3: CASSPLERLAGRTNTGELFF.

The V and J genes are TRBV6-2 or TRBV6-3 and TRBJ2-7. Germline V gives CDR1 MNHEY, CDR2 SVGEGT. The CDR3 contains 15 residues. This CDR3 reads CASSYTAALVYEQYF.

The chain links TRBV7-9 to TRBJ2-7; there is no DNA to check the TCRdb D call of TRBD1. The CDR3 extends over 14 amino acids. In germline, CDR1 is SEHNR, CDR2 FQNEAQ (reference sequence). The CDR3 region is CASSPRTGTYEQYF.

The CDR3: CASSYARTAEGIQYF. The chain couples TRBV28 to TRBJ2-4; the D call from TCRdb, TRBD2, cannot be confirmed without DNA. This CDR3 contains 15 residues. CDR1 is MDHEN and CDR2 is SYDVKM in the germline V gene.

The chain carries TRBV7-9 and TRBJ1-1. CDR3 length: 14 amino acids. Germline V gives CDR1 SEHNR, CDR2 FQNEAQ (reference sequence). CDR3 sequence reads: CASSLSLGTTEAFF.

The chain is built from TRBV28 and TRBJ1-4; TCRdb returns TRBD1, unconfirmable since there is no DNA. Germline V CDR1 and CDR2: MDHEN, SYDVKM. The CDR3 is made up of 15 amino acids. The CDR3 here is CASSGQVPPNEKLFF. The variable domain in full, completed from reference TRBV28 and TRBJ1-4, reads DVKVTQSSRYLVKRTGEKVFLECVQDMDHENMFWYRQDPGLGLRLIYFSYDVKMKEKGDIPEGYSVSREKKERFSLILESASTNQTSMYLCASSGQVPPNEKLFFGSGTQLSVL.

The gene calls are TRBV2 and TRBJ2-7; TCRdb's D gene call, TRBD2, goes unchecked for lack of DNA. The germline V gene has CDR1 SNHLY and CDR2 FYNNEI. This CDR3 has 17 residues. CDR3 residues: CASSEGGLAGPSYEQYF. Variable domain in full (rest from reference TRBV2 and TRBJ2-7): EPEVTQTPSHQVTQMGQEVILRCVPISNHLYFYWYRQILGQKVEFLVSFYNNEISEKSEIFDDQFSVERPDGSNFTLKIRSTKLEDSAMYFCASSEGGLAGPSYEQYFGPGTRLTVT.

This chain's CDR3 is CSAKQGTELEQYF. This chain connects TRBV20-1 to TRBJ2-7; TCRdb designates TRBD1, a call that cannot be tested without DNA. The germline gives CDR1 DFQATT, CDR2 SNEGSKA (reference sequence). The CDR3 has 13 residues.

This rearrangement joins TRBV5-1 to TRBJ2-3; without DNA, the TCRdb call of TRBD1 cannot be checked. The CDR3 spans 15 residues. Germline V gene data show CDR1 as SGHRS and CDR2 as YFSETQ. The CDR3 sequence is CASSRAWQGEDTQYF.

The chain employs TRBV29-1 and TRBJ2-2. Germline assignment: CDR1 SQVTM and CDR2 ANQGSEA. CDR3 length equals 13 residues. CDR3 residues: CSVRHPNTGELFF.

The CDR3 loop is CASSFGLAPGELFF. The rearrangement uses TRBV5-1 and TRBJ2-2; TCRdb's D gene call, TRBD2, goes unchecked for lack of DNA. CDR1 is SGHRS and CDR2 is YFSETQ in the germline V gene. The CDR3 runs to 14 residues.

The V gene is TRBV7-9, the J gene TRBJ1-5. The CDR3 totals 14 residues. Germline assignment: CDR1 SEHNR and CDR2 FQNEAQ (reference sequence). This chain's CDR3 is CASSSTVPNQPQHF.

The chain employs TRBV19 and TRBJ2-4; TCRdb's D call of TRBD1 is untestable without DNA. Germline V gene sequence: CDR1 LNHDA, CDR2 SQIVND (reference sequence). The CDR3 has 17 residues. The chain's CDR3 is CASSPPDRGAGMDIQYF.

The rearrangement links TRBV7-9 to TRBJ2-7; no DNA is available, so the TRBD1 call from TCRdb remains unchecked. From germline, CDR1 is SEHNR and CDR2 FQNEAQ (reference sequence). The CDR3 sequence is 14 residues long. The CDR3 is CASSQWGRTSEQYF.

The genes are TRBV4-1 and TRBJ1-1; TCRdb selects TRBD1, and the lack of DNA leaves this call unchecked. This CDR3 region has 15 residues. CDR1 and CDR2 (germline): MGHRA, YSYEKL. CDR3 in amino acids: CASSQDSPWDTEAFF.

This chain uses TRBV5-1 with TRBJ2-1; lacking DNA, the TRBD1 call made by TCRdb goes unchecked. CDR1 and CDR2 from the germline V gene are SGHRS and YFSETQ. The CDR3 runs to 15 residues. The CDR3 is CASSSPAGAFDEQFF. The variable domain in full, with the rest retrieved from reference TRBV5-1 and TRBJ2-1, is KAGVTQTPRYLIKTRGQQVTLSCSPISGHRSVSWYQQTPGQGLQFLFEYFSETQRNKGNFPGRFSGRQFSNSRSEMNVSTLELGDSALYLCASSSPAGAFDEQFFGPGTRLTVL.

CDR3 residues: CSARDFDRVNEQFF. The V gene is TRBV20-1, the J gene TRBJ2-1; without DNA, the TCRdb call of TRBD1 cannot be checked. Per germline, CDR1 DFQATT and CDR2 SNEGSKA (reference sequence). This CDR3 contains 14 residues.

The chain has TRBV30 and TRBJ1-2. Germline CDR1 is GTSNPN and CDR2 is SVGIG (reference sequence). The CDR3 is made up of 12 amino acids. The CDR3 loop is CAWYRGGDGYTF.

V gene TRBV7-2 combines with J gene TRBJ2-5; TCRdb's D call, TRBD1, is unchecked because there is no DNA. This CDR3 region has 13 residues. Germline V CDR1 and CDR2: SGHTA, FQGNSA. The CDR3 loop is CASSPPGAWGGYF.

The rearrangement joins TRBV29-1 to TRBJ2-7. Germline V CDR1 and CDR2: SQVTM, ANQGSEA. CDR3 length: 13 amino acids. The CDR3 protein is CSVEYSGRAEQYF.

The chain joins TRBV29-1 to TRBJ2-3; the D call from TCRdb, TRBD2, cannot be confirmed without DNA. Germline loops: CDR1 SQVTM, CDR2 ANQGSEA. This CDR3 is 14 amino acids long. CDR3 in amino acids: CSPREGAGADTQYF.

The rearrangement joins TRBV29-1 to TRBJ1-2; TCRdb gives TRBD1 as the D gene, but with no DNA this cannot be confirmed. The CDR3 totals 16 residues. Germline-derived CDR1 and CDR2 are SQVTM and ANQGSEA. The CDR3 loop reads CSVEEVRDRAFYGYTF.